This section outlines one TCR beta chain sequence together with its context. The antigen remains unidentified. The protocol was immunoSEQ multiplex PCR, while the TCRdb copy is restricted to in-frame clones and leaves out a portion. The sample consists of around 50,000 clones, 94% of them appearing once. Losses at the gene ends were 5 bases for V and 4 bases for J; bases not matched to a gene: 6. The CDR3 contains 14 residues. The germline V gene encodes CDR1 SEHNR and CDR2 FQNEAQ (reference sequence). The donors were part of the roughly 120-subject validation cohort, which stood apart from the roughly 670-subject first cohort. These data belong to a study of cytomegalovirus exposure and HLA in healthy donors. General study points: Some TCR beta chains (roughly 160 of them) were listed as cytomegalovirus-associated. Most TCR sequences were uncommon, yet certain public TCRs appeared in many donors. Within the 120 or so validation repertoires, first-cohort TCR clusters tended to co-occur, according to a later analysis.

The J gene is TRBJ1-2, the V gene TRBV7-9; TRBD1 agrees at 8 bases. The TCR comes from a woman aged 18-29 years in good health and CMV-seropositive. The source material was PBMCs. In DNA form, the CDR3 reads TGTGCCAGCAGCCAGGGGGCGGGGGTCTATGGCTACACCTTC. Amino acid sequence: CASSQGAGVYGYTF.